Presented here are 17 T cell receptor beta chains from one specimen sequenced in a study of Ad26.COV2.S vaccination and SARS-CoV-2 variants. Treatment: about 20 received Ad26.COV2.S at low or high dose, single or two shots; 5 received placebo; per-sample allocation not given. On day 63 after the first injection, vaccine and placebo recipients gave samples. Measured with immunoSEQ multiplex PCR; TCRdb has only the in-frame clones, and not every one. The data contain roughly 350,000 clones, roughly 87% of them seen just once; the ten biggest clones take up around 3.6%. The sample consisted of peripheral blood, taken in a trial of Ad26.COV2.S vaccine versus placebo. These TCRs come from a person between 18 and 60 years old who received the Ad26.COV2.S COVID-19 vaccine or a placebo.

This clone has only one observation. The V call is TRBV6-4, the J call TRBJ1-2; D remains ambiguous. Germline loops: CDR1 MRHNA, CDR2 SNTAGT. There are 14 residues in the CDR3. The V and J ends lost 2 bases and 8 bases respectively, with 15 bases between them. The CDR3 sequence: CASSDRPGIGGYTF. The CDR3 DNA follows: TGTGCCAGCAGTGACAGGCCCGGAATTGGGGGCTACACCTTC.

The J gene is TRBJ2-4, the V gene TRBV7-9, with 10 bases aligning to TRBD1. Germline values: CDR1 SEHNR, CDR2 FQNEAQ (reference sequence). V shed 0 bases, J shed 2 bases, and the junction held 10 bases outside the gene matches. CDR3 length equals 19 residues. CDR3 residues: CASSLADRGSYDTKNIQYF. In nucleotides, the CDR3 is TGTGCCAGCAGCTTAGCGGACAGGGGGTCTTACGATACCAAAAACATTCAGTACTTC.

This chain connects TRBV29-1 to TRBJ1-2; tentatively, D is TRBD1 (6 bases). Trimming removed 5 bases at V and 4 bases at J, with 14 bases between. This CDR3 has 13 residues. Germline CDR1 SQVTM, CDR2 ANQGSEA. The CDR3 region has the DNA TGCAGCGTTCCCGGACAGCAATCCTATGGCTACACCTTC. Its translation is CSVPGQQSYGYTF.

The chain has TRBV6-5 and TRBJ2-7; D perhaps matches TRBD1 (6 bases). The CDR3 totals 13 residues. The germline CDR1 and CDR2 sequences are MNHEY and SVGAGI. Trimming left V 5 bases short and J 0 bases short, with 8 bases between. Here the CDR3 reads CASSRTVSYEQYF. The CDR3 region has the DNA TGTGCCAGCAGTCGGACAGTCTCCTACGAGCAGTACTTC.

The chain has TRBV5-6 and TRBJ2-7, with D unresolved. Between the trimmed V and J ends, which lost 4 bases and 2 bases, there was a span of 7 bases. From germline, CDR1 is SGHDT and CDR2 YYEEEE. This CDR3 region has 12 residues. Written as DNA, the CDR3 is TGTGCCAGCAGCAGGTCCCCCTACGAGCAGTACTTC. Translation: CASSRSPYEQYF.

This clone was counted once. The gene calls are TRBV12-5 and TRBJ2-5; weak D call: TRBD2 (6 bases). V lost 5 bases and J 0 bases, leaving 10 bases between the germline ends. The CDR3 has 14 amino acids. CDR1 and CDR2 (germline): LGHNT, FRNRAP. The CDR3 loop reads CASGPGTYQETQYF. CDR3 sequence (DNA): TGTGCTAGTGGTCCCGGGACTTACCAAGAGACCCAGTACTTC.

The V gene is TRBV19, the J gene TRBJ1-6; a possible D gene is TRBD1 (6 bases). This CDR3 comprises 15 residues. The V gene lost 4 bases and the J gene lost 5 bases, with 12 bases spanning the gap. Germline CDR1 and CDR2: LNHDA and SQIVND (reference sequence). The CDR3: CASSTQGRDNSPLHF. For the CDR3, the DNA is TGTGCCAGTAGTACACAGGGACGGGATAATTCACCCCTCCACTTT.

The chain uses TRBV7-2 and TRBJ2-1; TRBD1 matches at 9 bases. Losses at the gene ends were 5 bases for V and 8 bases for J; bases not matched to a gene: 13. The CDR3 sequence is 16 residues long. The germline V gene encodes CDR1 SGHTA and CDR2 FQGNSA. The CDR3 spells CASSPDSGTGIYEQFF. The DNA of the CDR3 is TGTGCCAGCAGCCCCGATAGTGGGACAGGGATCTATGAGCAGTTCTTC.

This clone was seen more than once but under ten times. The chain couples TRBV5-1 to TRBJ1-6; TRBD1 is a possible D gene (6 bases). Germline CDR1 and CDR2: SGHRS and YFSETQ. V lost 0 bases, J lost 5 bases, and 12 bases lay in between. The CDR3 is 16 residues long. Here the CDR3 DNA reads TGCGCCAGCAGCTTGGGGCCCCCAGGGGATAATTCACCCCTCCACTTT. Translating it yields CASSLGPPGDNSPLHF.

The genes are TRBV7-2 and TRBJ2-7; perhaps TRBD1 as D (5 bases). The CDR3 runs to 14 residues. V was trimmed by 5 bases and J by 1 base, leaving 12 bases between them. Germline V lookup: CDR1 SGHTA, CDR2 FQGNSA. The CDR3, as DNA: TGTGCCAGCAGCCGCCAGGGTCCGTCCTACGAGCAGTACTTC. It specifies CASSRQGPSYEQYF.

The rearrangement joins TRBV4-3 to TRBJ1-1, with no clear D. The CDR3 consists of 15 residues. Trimming pared 5 bases from V and 3 bases from J, leaving 16 bases between. Germline lookup yields CDR1 LGHNA and CDR2 YSLEER. CDR3 protein: CASSARSGKYTEAFF. The CDR3 nucleotides read TGCGCCAGCAGCGCGAGGTCCGGGAAATACACTGAAGCTTTCTTT.

This chain links TRBV7-8 with TRBJ2-1; 9 bases are a match to TRBD2. CDR3 size: 15 residues. Looked up from germline, CDR1 is SGHVS and CDR2 is FQNEAQ. The trim removed 5 bases at V and 9 bases at J, leaving 11 bases unmatched. The CDR3 sequence: CASSPRGGLGSEQFF. The CDR3 DNA reads TGTGCCAGCAGCCCGCGGGGGGGCCTTGGTAGTGAGCAGTTCTTC.

This chain connects TRBV7-9 to TRBJ2-2, with 9 bases lining up with TRBD1. The CDR3 is 16 residues long. After removal of 5 bases from V and 7 bases from J, the junction contained 11 bases not matched to a gene. The germline V gene encodes CDR1 SEHNR and CDR2 FQNEAQ (reference sequence). CDR3 bases: TGTGCCAGCAGCCCCTTACAGGGGGCGGCGGGCGGGGAGCTGTTTTTT. It codes for CASSPLQGAAGGELFF.

The chain carries TRBV11-2 and TRBJ2-5; D remains ambiguous. V lost 1 base, J lost 3 bases, and 12 bases lay in between. The germline gives CDR1 SGHAT, CDR2 FQNNGV. This CDR3 spans 15 amino acids. The CDR3 coding sequence is TGTGCCAGCAGCTTAGGAATACTGGCGGAAGAGACCCAGTACTTC. Protein: CASSLGILAEETQYF.

The rearrangement joins TRBV19 to TRBJ1-1; D is uncertain. Germline values: CDR1 LNHDA, CDR2 SQIVND (reference sequence). The CDR3 has 18 amino acids. Trimming stripped 3 bases from V and 0 bases from J, with 20 bases between. The CDR3 is CASSISGRDLFMNTEAFF. CDR3 DNA: TGTGCCAGTAGTATTTCGGGGAGAGACCTTTTTATGAACACTGAAGCTTTCTTT.

The chain has TRBV6-5 and TRBJ2-7; D perhaps matches TRBD2 (7 bases). This CDR3 spans 15 amino acids. Germline loops: CDR1 MNHEY, CDR2 SVGAGI. Trimming removed 0 bases from V and 3 bases from J, with 12 bases in between. This CDR3 reads CASSYSTGGGYEQYF. For the CDR3, the DNA is TGTGCCAGCAGTTACTCGACAGGCGGGGGCTACGAGCAGTACTTC.

This chain links TRBV5-1 with TRBJ2-3; D ambiguous. The CDR3 totals 15 residues. Germline lookup yields CDR1 SGHRS and CDR2 YFSETQ. V dropped 0 bases and J dropped 0 bases, with 8 bases sitting between them. The CDR3 reads CASSLASASTDTQYF. CDR3 coding DNA: TGCGCCAGCAGCTTGGCGAGCGCTAGCACAGATACGCAGTATTTT.